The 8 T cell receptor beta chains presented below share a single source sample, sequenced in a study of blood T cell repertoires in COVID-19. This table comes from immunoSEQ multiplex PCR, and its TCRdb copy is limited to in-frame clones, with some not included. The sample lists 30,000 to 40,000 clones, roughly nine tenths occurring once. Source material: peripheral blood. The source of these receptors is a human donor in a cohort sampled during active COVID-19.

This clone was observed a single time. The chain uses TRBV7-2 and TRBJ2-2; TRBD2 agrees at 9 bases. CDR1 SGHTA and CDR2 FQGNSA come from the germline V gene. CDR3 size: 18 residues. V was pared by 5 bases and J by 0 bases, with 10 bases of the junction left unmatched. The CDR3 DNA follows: TGTGCCAGCAGCCCACTCTTTAGCGGGAGCGCGAACACCGGGGAGCTGTTTTTT. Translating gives CASSPLFSGSANTGELFF. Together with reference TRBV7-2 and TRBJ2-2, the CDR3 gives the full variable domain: GAGVSQSPSNKVTEKGKDVELRCDPISGHTALYWYRQSLGQGLEFLIYFQGNSAPDKSGLPSDRFSAERTGGSVSTLTIQRTQQEDSAVYLCASSPLFSGSANTGELFFGEGSRLTVL.

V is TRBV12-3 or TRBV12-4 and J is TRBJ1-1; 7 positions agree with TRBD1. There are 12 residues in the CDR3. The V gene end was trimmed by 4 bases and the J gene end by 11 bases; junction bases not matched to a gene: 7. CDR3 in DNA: TGTGCCAGCAGTTCCGAACAGGGGTTGGCTTTCTTT. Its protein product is CASSSEQGLAFF.

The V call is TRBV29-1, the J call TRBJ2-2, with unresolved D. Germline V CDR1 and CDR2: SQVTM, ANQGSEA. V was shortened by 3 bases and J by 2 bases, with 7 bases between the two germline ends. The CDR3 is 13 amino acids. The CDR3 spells CSVDGRNTGELFF. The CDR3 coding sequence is TGCAGCGTTGATGGGCGAAACACCGGGGAGCTGTTTTTT.

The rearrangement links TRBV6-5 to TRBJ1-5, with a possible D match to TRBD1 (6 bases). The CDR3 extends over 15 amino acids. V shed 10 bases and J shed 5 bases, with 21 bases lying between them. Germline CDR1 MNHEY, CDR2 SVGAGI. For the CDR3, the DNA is TGTGCCACCTCTACCTCAGGGGCAAGTTATCAGCCCCAGCATTTT. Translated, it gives CATSTSGASYQPQHF.

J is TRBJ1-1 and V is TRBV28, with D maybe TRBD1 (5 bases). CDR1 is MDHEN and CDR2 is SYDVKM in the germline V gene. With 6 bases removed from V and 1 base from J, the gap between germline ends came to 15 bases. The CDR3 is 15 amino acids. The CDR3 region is CASSFWGGENTEAFF. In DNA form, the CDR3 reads TGTGCCAGCAGCTTCTGGGGAGGGGAGAACACTGAAGCTTTCTTT.

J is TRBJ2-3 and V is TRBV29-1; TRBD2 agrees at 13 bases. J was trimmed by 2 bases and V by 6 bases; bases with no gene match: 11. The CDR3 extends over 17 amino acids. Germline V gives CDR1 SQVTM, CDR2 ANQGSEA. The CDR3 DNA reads TGCAGCGTCGTTCTCCGGGGACTAGCGGGGATCACAGATACGCAGTATTTT. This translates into CSVVLRGLAGITDTQYF.

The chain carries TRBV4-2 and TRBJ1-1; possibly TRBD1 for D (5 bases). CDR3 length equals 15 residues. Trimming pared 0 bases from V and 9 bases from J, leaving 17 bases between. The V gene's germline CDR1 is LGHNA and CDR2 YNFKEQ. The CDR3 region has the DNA TGTGCCAGCAGCCAAGATCTTGTGGCAGGGAGGAAAGCTTTCTTT. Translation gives CASSQDLVAGRKAFF.

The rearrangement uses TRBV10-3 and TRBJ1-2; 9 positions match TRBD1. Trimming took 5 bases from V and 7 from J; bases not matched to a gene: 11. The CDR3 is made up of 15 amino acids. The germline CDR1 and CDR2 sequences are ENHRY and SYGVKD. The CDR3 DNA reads TGTGCCATCAGTCTCAGCGGGACAGGGTCTTTTGGCTACACCTTC. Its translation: CAISLSGTGSFGYTF.